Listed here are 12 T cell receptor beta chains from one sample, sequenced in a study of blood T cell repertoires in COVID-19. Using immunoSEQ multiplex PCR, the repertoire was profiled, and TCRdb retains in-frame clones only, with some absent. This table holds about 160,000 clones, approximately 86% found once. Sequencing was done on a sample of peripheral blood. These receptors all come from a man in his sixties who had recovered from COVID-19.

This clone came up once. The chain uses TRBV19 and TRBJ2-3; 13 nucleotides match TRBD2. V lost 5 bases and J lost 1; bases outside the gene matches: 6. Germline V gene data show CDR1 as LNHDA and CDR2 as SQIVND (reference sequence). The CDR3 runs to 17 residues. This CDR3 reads CASSFLGTSGGTDTQYF. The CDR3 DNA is TGTGCCAGTAGTTTTCTCGGGACTAGCGGGGGCACAGATACGCAGTATTTT.

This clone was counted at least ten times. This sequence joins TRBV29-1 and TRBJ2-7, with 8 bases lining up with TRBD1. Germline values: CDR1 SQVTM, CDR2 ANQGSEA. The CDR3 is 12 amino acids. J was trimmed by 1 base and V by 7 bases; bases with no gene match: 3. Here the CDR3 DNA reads TGCAGCGGACAGGGGCCATCCTACGAGCAGTACTTC. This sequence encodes CSGQGPSYEQYF.

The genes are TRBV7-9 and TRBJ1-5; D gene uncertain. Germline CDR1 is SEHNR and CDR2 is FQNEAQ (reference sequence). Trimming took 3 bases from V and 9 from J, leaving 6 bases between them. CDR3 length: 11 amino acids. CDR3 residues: CASSLGGPQHF. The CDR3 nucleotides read TGTGCCAGCAGCTTGGGAGGGCCCCAGCATTTT.

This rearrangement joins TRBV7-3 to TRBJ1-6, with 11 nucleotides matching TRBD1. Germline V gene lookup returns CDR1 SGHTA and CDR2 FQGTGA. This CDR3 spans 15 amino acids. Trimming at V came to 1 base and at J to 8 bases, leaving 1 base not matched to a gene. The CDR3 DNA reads TGTGCCAGCAGCTTAAGGGGACAGGGGGATTCACCCCTCCACTTT. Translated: CASSLRGQGDSPLHF.

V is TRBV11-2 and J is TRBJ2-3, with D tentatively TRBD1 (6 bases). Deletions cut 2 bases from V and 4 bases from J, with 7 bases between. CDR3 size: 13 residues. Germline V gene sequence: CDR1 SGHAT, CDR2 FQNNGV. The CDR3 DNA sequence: TGTGCCAGCAGCTTACCAGGGGCAGATACGCAGTATTTT. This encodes CASSLPGADTQYF.

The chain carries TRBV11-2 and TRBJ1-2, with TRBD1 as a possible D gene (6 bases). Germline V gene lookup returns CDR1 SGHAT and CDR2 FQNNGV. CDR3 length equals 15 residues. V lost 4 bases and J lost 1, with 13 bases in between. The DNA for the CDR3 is TGTGCCAGCAGCTATGGGACAACTTATAACTATGGCTACACCTTC. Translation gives CASSYGTTYNYGYTF.

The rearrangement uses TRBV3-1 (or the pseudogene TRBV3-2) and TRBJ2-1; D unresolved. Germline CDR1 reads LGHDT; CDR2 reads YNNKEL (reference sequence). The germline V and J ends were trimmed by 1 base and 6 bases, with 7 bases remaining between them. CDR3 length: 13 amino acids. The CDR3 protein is CASSQVFSNEQFF. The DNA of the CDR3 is TGTGCCAGCAGCCAAGTTTTCAGCAATGAGCAGTTCTTC.

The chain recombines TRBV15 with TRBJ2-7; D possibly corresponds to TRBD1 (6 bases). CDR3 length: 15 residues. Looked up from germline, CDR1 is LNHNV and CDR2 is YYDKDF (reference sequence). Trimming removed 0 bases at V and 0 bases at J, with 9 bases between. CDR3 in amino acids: CATSREAGVSYEQYF. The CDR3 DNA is TGTGCCACCAGCAGAGAGGCAGGGGTCTCCTACGAGCAGTACTTC.

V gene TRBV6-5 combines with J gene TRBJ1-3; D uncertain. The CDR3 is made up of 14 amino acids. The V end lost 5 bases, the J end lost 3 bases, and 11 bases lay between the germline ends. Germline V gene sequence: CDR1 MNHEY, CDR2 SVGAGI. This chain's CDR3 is CASSRAGSGNTIYF. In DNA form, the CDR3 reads TGTGCCAGCAGTCGGGCGGGGAGTGGAAACACCATATATTTT.

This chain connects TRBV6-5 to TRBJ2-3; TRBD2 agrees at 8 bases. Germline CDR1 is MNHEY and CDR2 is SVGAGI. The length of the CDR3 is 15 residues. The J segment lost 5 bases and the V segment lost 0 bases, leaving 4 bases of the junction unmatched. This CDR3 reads CASSYSRGAVDTQYF. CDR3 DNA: TGTGCCAGCAGTTACTCGCGGGGGGCCGTAGATACGCAGTATTTT.

The CDR3 here is CASSLETSQETQYF. DNA of the CDR3: TGTGCCAGCAGCTTGGAGACAAGCCAAGAGACCCAGTACTTC. The chain employs TRBV5-4 and TRBJ2-5; no clear D. V was trimmed by 0 bases and J by 1 base, leaving 7 bases between them. The CDR3 contains 14 residues. Per germline, CDR1 SGHNT and CDR2 YYREEE (reference sequence).

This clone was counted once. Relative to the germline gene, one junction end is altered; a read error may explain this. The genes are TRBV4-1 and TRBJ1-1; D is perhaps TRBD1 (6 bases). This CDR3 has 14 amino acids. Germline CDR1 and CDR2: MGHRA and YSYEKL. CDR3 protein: CPSSRPGVNTEAFF. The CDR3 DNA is TGCCCCAGCAGCCGACCAGGGGTTAACACTGAAGCTTTCTTT.